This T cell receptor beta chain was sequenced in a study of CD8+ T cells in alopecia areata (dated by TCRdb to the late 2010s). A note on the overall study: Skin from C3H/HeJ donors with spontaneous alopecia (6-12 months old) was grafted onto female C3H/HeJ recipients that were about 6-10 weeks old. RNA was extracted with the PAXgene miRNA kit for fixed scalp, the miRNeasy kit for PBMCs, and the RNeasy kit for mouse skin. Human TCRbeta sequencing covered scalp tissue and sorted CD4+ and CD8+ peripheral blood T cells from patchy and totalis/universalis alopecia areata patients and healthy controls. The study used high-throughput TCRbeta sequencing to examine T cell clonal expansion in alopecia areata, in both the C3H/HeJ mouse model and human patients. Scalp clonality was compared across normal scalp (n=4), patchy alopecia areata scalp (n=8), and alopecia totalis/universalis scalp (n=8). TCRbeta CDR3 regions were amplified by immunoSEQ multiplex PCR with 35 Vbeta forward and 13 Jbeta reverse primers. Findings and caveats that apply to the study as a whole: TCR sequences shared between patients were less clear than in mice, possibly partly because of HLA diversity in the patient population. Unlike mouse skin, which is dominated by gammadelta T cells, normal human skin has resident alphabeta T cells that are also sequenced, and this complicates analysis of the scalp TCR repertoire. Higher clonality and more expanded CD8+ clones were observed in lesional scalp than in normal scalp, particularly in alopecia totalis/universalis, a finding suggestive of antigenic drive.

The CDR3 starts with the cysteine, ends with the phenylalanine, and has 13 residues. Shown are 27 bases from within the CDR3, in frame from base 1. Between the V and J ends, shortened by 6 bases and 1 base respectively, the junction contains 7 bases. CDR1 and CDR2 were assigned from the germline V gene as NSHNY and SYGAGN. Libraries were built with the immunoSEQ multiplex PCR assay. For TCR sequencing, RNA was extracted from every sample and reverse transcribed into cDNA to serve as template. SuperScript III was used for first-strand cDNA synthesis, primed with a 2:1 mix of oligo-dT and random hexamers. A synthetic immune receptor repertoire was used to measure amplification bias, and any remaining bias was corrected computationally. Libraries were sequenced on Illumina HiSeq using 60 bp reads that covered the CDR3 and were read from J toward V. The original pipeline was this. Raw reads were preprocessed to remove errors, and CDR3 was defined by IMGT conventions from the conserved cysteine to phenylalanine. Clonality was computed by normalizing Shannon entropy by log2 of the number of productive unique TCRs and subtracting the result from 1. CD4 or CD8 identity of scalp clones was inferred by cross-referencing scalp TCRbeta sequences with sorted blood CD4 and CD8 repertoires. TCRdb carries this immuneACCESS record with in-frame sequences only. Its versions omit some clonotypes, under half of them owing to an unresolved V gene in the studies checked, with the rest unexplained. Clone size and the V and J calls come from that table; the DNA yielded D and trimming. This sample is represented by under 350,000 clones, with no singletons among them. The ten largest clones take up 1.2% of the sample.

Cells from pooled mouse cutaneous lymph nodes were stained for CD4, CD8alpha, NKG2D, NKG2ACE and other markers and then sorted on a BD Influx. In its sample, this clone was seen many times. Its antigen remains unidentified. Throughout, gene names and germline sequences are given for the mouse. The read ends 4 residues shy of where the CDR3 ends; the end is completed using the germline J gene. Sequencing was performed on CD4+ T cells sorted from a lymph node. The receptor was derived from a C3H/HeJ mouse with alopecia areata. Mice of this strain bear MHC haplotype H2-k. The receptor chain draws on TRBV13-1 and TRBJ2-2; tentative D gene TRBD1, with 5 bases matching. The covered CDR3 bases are TGTGCCAGCAAGACAGTAAACACCGGG. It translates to CASKTVNTG. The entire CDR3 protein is CASKTVNTGQLYF.